Each of the 28 T cell receptor beta chains below was sequenced from the same sample in a study of cytomegalovirus exposure and HLA in healthy donors. The PCR was carried out with 60 Vbeta primers and 13 Jbeta primers. Data came from immunoSEQ multiplex PCR; TCRdb stores just in-frame clones and leaves some out. Of 170,000 or so clones in the sample, 80% to 90% were seen once. The sample taken for sequencing was PBMCs. These receptors were taken from a man aged 18 to 35 in good health and CMV-seronegative.

The gene calls are TRBV11-3 and TRBJ2-1; 7 bases are a match to TRBD2. The CDR3 has 13 amino acids. Germline CDR1 and CDR2: SGHNT and YENEEA. V was pared by 8 bases and J by 6 bases, with 7 bases of the junction left unmatched. The CDR3: CASGASGGNEQFF. The CDR3 nucleotides read TGTGCCAGCGGGGCCTCGGGGGGCAATGAGCAGTTCTTC.

The chain links TRBV19 to TRBJ2-6; TRBD2 matches at 7 bases. This CDR3 is built from 16 residues. Looked up from germline, CDR1 is LNHDA and CDR2 is SQIVND (reference sequence). Losses at the gene ends were 1 base for V and 2 bases for J; bases not matched to a gene: 2. The CDR3 DNA is TGTGCCAGTAGTATAGGGGGGGGTCCTGGGGCCAACGTCCTGACTTTC. Translation gives CASSIGGGPGANVLTF.

V and J are TRBV18 and TRBJ1-3; D not certain. Germline values: CDR1 KGHSH, CDR2 LQKENI. This CDR3 has 16 amino acids. Trimming removed 3 bases from V and 2 bases from J, with 14 bases in between. The CDR3 here is CASSPLAEVAGNTIYF. The CDR3 DNA follows: TGTGCCAGCTCACCCCTGGCGGAGGTAGCTGGAAACACCATATATTTT.

The DNA of the CDR3 is TGCGCCAGCTGCGTGGCGGGAGAGTTCGATGAGCAGTTCTTC. The encoded protein is CASCVAGEFDEQFF. This sequence joins TRBV5-1 and TRBJ2-1, with 7 bases that match TRBD2. Germline V gene sequence: CDR1 SGHRS, CDR2 YFSETQ. Unmatched junction bases numbered 12, after V lost 7 bases and J lost 8 bases. The CDR3 extends over 14 amino acids.

CDR3: CASRTTGREEAFF. DNA for the CDR3: TGTGCCAGCAGGACAACAGGGAGGGAAGAAGCTTTCTTT. The genes are TRBV6-1 and TRBJ1-1; D possibly corresponds to TRBD1 (6 bases). V was cut by 6 bases and J by 8 bases, with 16 bases left in between. The CDR3 is 13 residues long. Germline CDR1 is MNHNS and CDR2 is SASEGT.

The chain recombines TRBV7-9 with TRBJ1-3; 7 bases line up with TRBD1. V was clipped by 6 bases and J by 4 bases; unmatched bases: 6. Germline CDR1 reads SEHNR; CDR2 reads FQNEAQ (reference sequence). The CDR3 covers 14 residues. CDR3 in DNA: TGTGCCAGCAGTCCGACAGGGTCGGGAAACACCATATATTTT. Its translation: CASSPTGSGNTIYF. Supplemented by reference TRBV7-9 and TRBJ1-3, the full variable domain reads DTGVSQNPRHKITKRGQNVTFRCDPISEHNRLYWYRQTLGQGPEFLTYFQNEAQLEKSRLLSDRFSAERPKGSFSTLEIQRTEQGDSAMYLCASSPTGSGNTIYFGEGSWLTVV.

The chain links TRBV9 to TRBJ2-3; the match to TRBD2 covers 13 bases. This CDR3 is 16 amino acids long. The J segment lost 3 bases and the V segment lost 3 bases, leaving 4 bases of the junction unmatched. Germline CDR1 and CDR2: SGDLS and YYNGEE. CDR3 in DNA: TGTGCCAGCAGCGAAAGGGGACTAGCGGGAACAGATACGCAGTATTTT. It encodes CASSERGLAGTDTQYF.

This CDR3 reads CATRLRGGTGRGEQFF. The CDR3 nucleotides read TGTGCCACCAGACTGAGGGGCGGGACAGGGAGGGGTGAGCAGTTCTTC. The chain combines TRBV15 with TRBJ2-1; 9 nucleotides align to TRBD1. With V trimmed by 6 bases and J by 9 bases, 15 bases remained unmatched. Germline values: CDR1 LNHNV, CDR2 YYDKDF (reference sequence). The CDR3 runs 16 residues.

V gene TRBV4-1 combines with J gene TRBJ2-7, with 11 positions matching TRBD1. With V trimmed by 3 bases and J by 4 bases, 5 bases remained unmatched. The CDR3 contains 15 residues. Per germline, CDR1 MGHRA and CDR2 YSYEKL. Here the CDR3 DNA reads TGCGCCAGCAGCCACTCGGACAGGGGGCTATACGAGCAGTACTTC. Protein: CASSHSDRGLYEQYF.

Here the CDR3 reads CASSQSGQGAKETQYF. In nucleotides, the CDR3 is TGCGCCAGCAGTCAATCGGGACAGGGGGCTAAAGAGACCCAGTACTTC. J is TRBJ2-5 and V is TRBV23-1, with TRBD1 matching over 12 bases. TRBV23-1 counts as an open reading frame of uncertain function. V was pared by 0 bases and J by 3 bases, with 2 bases of the junction left unmatched. This CDR3 has 16 amino acids.

This clone was observed once. This chain uses TRBV5-3 with TRBJ2-5; 9 bases line up with TRBD2. TRBV5-3 belongs to the ORF category, with a function that is uncertain. The V gene end was trimmed by 5 bases and the J gene end by 1 base; junction bases not matched to a gene: 0. CDR3 length: 13 amino acids. In DNA form, the CDR3 reads TGTGCCAGAAGGCGGGAGGGCCAAGAGACCCAGTACTTC. Translated: CARRREGQETQYF.

The chain couples TRBV27 to TRBJ2-6, with D uncertain. The germline CDR1 and CDR2 sequences are MNHEY and SMNVEV (reference sequence). Between the trimmed V and J ends, which lost 3 bases and 4 bases, there was a span of 4 bases. The CDR3 is 13 residues long. CDR3 amino acids: CASSLSGANVLTF. The CDR3 coding sequence is TGTGCCAGCAGTTTGAGCGGGGCCAACGTCCTGACTTTC.

The rearrangement uses TRBV7-2 and TRBJ2-5; maybe TRBD1 (6 bases). V was clipped by 4 bases and J by 0 bases, with 18 bases between them. Germline lookup yields CDR1 SGHTA and CDR2 FQGNSA. This CDR3 is 17 amino acids long. The CDR3 nucleotides read TGTGCCAGCAGCTCACCCCTATCCGGGGACAACCAAGAGACCCAGTACTTC. This sequence encodes CASSSPLSGDNQETQYF.

This chain connects TRBV7-2 to TRBJ2-1; D might be TRBD1 (6 bases). Germline lookup yields CDR1 SGHTA and CDR2 FQGNSA. CDR3 length: 16 amino acids. V shed 2 bases and J shed 4 bases, with 15 bases lying between them. CDR3 amino acids: CASSLTGTREYNEQFF. CDR3 DNA: TGTGCCAGCAGCTTAACCGGGACACGGGAATACAATGAGCAGTTCTTC.

This clone was detected once. A read error may account for a junction end that differs from germline. The chain employs TRBV7-7 and TRBJ1-1; D gene unclear. Germline V gives CDR1 SSHAT, CDR2 FNYEAQ (reference sequence). CDR3 length equals 13 residues. The CDR3 sequence: CASSLDKYTEAFF. CDR3 nucleotides: TGTGCTAGCAGCTTAGACAAATACACTGAAGCTTTCTTT.

This chain uses TRBV5-5 with TRBJ2-2; maybe TRBD2 (6 bases). Trimming took 2 bases from V and 0 from J, leaving 8 bases between them. The germline CDR1 and CDR2 sequences are SGHKS and YYEKEE (reference sequence). CDR3 length: 15 amino acids. The DNA of the CDR3 is TGTGCCAGCAGCTTAACGGGAGCGAACACCGGGGAGCTGTTTTTT. Protein product: CASSLTGANTGELFF.

CDR3 DNA: TGTGCCAGCAGACTTAGCGGGAGTGTCACAGATACGCAGTATTTT. The encoded protein is CASRLSGSVTDTQYF. The chain recombines TRBV14 with TRBJ2-3; 9 nucleotides line up with TRBD2. Unmatched junction bases numbered 6, after V lost 6 bases and J lost 2 bases. The germline gives CDR1 SGHDN, CDR2 FVKESK. The CDR3 runs to 15 residues.

This clone showed up just once. V and J are TRBV29-1 and TRBJ2-2, with 8 bases lining up with TRBD1. After removal of 0 bases from V and 6 bases from J, the junction contained 9 bases not matched to a gene. This CDR3 is built from 16 residues. Germline values: CDR1 SQVTM, CDR2 ANQGSEA. CDR3 amino acids: CSVEDLETGASGELFF. The CDR3 DNA reads TGCAGCGTTGAAGATCTTGAGACAGGGGCGTCCGGGGAGCTGTTTTTT.

This chain uses TRBV4-1 with TRBJ1-5; perhaps TRBD1 as D (6 bases). V was clipped by 0 bases and J by 0 bases, with 12 bases between them. The CDR3 totals 17 residues. Germline-derived CDR1 and CDR2 are MGHRA and YSYEKL. The CDR3 region has the DNA TGCGCCAGCAGCCAAGAGGGAACAGGGTATAGCAATCAGCCCCAGCATTTT. This translates into CASSQEGTGYSNQPQHF.

The CDR3 protein is CASSVQGTYNEQFF. The CDR3 DNA reads as TGCGCCAGCAGCGTACAGGGGACCTACAATGAGCAGTTCTTC. The chain links TRBV5-1 to TRBJ2-1, with 7 positions matching TRBD1. J was trimmed by 2 bases and V by 4 bases; bases with no gene match: 3. Germline V lookup: CDR1 SGHRS, CDR2 YFSETQ. This CDR3 is built from 14 residues.

The chain couples TRBV6-6 to TRBJ2-7, with unresolved D. In germline, CDR1 is MNHNY, CDR2 SVGAGI (reference sequence). V lost 5 bases to trimming and J lost 0 bases, with 11 bases between them. The CDR3 sequence is 14 residues long. The CDR3, as DNA: TGTGCCAGCAGTAGCAAACTGAGCTCCTACGAGCAGTACTTC. This translates into CASSSKLSSYEQYF.

The chain links TRBV7-9 to TRBJ2-1, with 14 bases identical to TRBD2. The germline V gene encodes CDR1 SEHNR and CDR2 FQNEAQ (reference sequence). V trimming: 2 bases; J trimming: 8 bases; junction bases outside the gene matches: 5. This CDR3 spans 16 amino acids. DNA for the CDR3: TGTGCCAGCAGCTTACCGACTAGCGGGAGGGCCGATGAGCAGTTCTTC. This gives the protein CASSLPTSGRADEQFF.

This chain uses TRBV5-1 with TRBJ2-7; 7 bases map to TRBD1. CDR1 is SGHRS and CDR2 is YFSETQ in the germline V gene. This CDR3 spans 15 amino acids. J was trimmed by 4 bases and V by 4 bases; bases with no gene match: 11. This CDR3 is CASSPLQGSHYEQYF. CDR3 DNA: TGCGCCAGCAGCCCCCTACAGGGGAGCCATTACGAGCAGTACTTC.

This rearrangement joins TRBV10-3 to TRBJ2-5; TRBD2 agrees at 7 bases. Germline CDR1 is ENHRY and CDR2 is SYGVKD. V gave up 4 bases and J gave up 3 bases; unmatched junction bases: 5. The CDR3 is made up of 14 amino acids. The CDR3 nucleotides are TGTGCCATCAGTGGCGGGGGTCGTGAAGAGACCCAGTACTTC. The encoded protein is CAISGGGREETQYF.

J is TRBJ1-4 and V is TRBV11-2; D remains unclear. With 2 bases removed from V and 6 bases from J, the gap between germline ends came to 10 bases. Germline CDR1 is SGHAT and CDR2 is FQNNGV. The CDR3 runs to 14 residues. The chain's CDR3 is CASSLMGRDEKLFF. DNA of the CDR3: TGTGCCAGCAGCTTAATGGGGAGGGATGAAAAACTGTTTTTT.

This chain joins TRBV7-9 and TRBJ2-7; 11 bases align to TRBD1. J was trimmed by 7 bases and V by 4 bases; bases with no gene match: 12. CDR3 size: 16 residues. In germline, CDR1 is SEHNR, CDR2 FQNEAQ (reference sequence). The CDR3 DNA reads as TGTGCCAGCAGCTATTTGTCCTCGGACAGGGGGCTTGAGCAGTACTTC. Translation: CASSYLSSDRGLEQYF.

The CDR3 DNA reads TGCGCCAGCAGCATCAGCCGGGACAGCCTATACGAGCAGTACTTC. It specifies CASSISRDSLYEQYF. This chain links TRBV4-3 with TRBJ2-7; 7 bases are a match to TRBD1. After removal of 5 bases from V and 4 bases from J, the junction contained 11 bases not matched to a gene. The CDR3 is 15 amino acids. Looked up from germline, CDR1 is LGHNA and CDR2 is YSLEER.

The chain employs TRBV11-2 and TRBJ1-2; 7 bases line up with TRBD1. The CDR3 sequence is 16 residues long. With 3 bases clipped from V and 5 bases from J, the junction kept 12 bases outside the gene matches. The germline V gene encodes CDR1 SGHAT and CDR2 FQNNGV. This CDR3 reads CASSFSVPGRGYGYTF. CDR3 DNA: TGTGCCAGCAGCTTTAGCGTCCCGGGCAGGGGGTATGGCTACACCTTC.